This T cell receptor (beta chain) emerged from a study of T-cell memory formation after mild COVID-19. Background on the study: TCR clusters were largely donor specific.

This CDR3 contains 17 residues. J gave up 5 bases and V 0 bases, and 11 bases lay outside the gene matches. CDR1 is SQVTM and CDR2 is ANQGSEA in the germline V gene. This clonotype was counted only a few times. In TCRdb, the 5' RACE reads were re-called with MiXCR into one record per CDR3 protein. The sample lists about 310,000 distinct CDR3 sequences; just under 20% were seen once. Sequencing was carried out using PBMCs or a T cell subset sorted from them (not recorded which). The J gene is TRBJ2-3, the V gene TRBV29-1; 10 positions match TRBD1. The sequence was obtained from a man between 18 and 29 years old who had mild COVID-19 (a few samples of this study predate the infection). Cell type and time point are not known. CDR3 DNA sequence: TGCAGCGTTGAAGATCTTGGGGGACAGGGGCTGAAAGATACGCAGTATTTT. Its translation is CSVEDLGGQGLKDTQYF.